Listed below are T cell receptor beta chains from one sample, sequenced in a study of shared clonotypes between healthy human individuals. Clones were sequenced by immunoSEQ multiplex PCR, and TCRdb holds only the in-frame ones, with some missing. The table includes some 630,000 clones, roughly 78% detected once. Sequenced: memory CD4+ T cells sorted from blood. Receptors were obtained from a woman aged 25 to 45 in good health. The CDR3 runs from the conserved cysteine through the conserved F or W. D genes are given only for firm matches. Some rows have no size entry. The others give once, few or many, or a class for an expanded clone.

j_gene	d_gene	v_gene	abundance	CDR3aa	CDR3nt
TRBJ1-2	NA	TRBV18	NA	CASSPEERVGYTF	TGTGCCAGCTCACCAGAGGAGAGGGTCGGCTACACCTTC
TRBJ2-5	NA	TRBV11-3	many	CASSLSTGTSETQYF	TGTGCCAGCAGCTTAAGCACCGGGACTTCTGAGACCCAGTACTTC
TRBJ1-4	NA	TRBV4-1	NA	CASSQDPRSEATNEKLFF	TGCGCCAGCAGCCAAGACCCGAGGTCGGAGGCAACTAATGAAAAACTGTTTTTT
TRBJ2-3	NA	TRBV6-1	NA	CASSAGLRGTQYF	TGTGCCAGCAGTGCGGGGCTCCGTGGTACGCAGTATTTT
TRBJ1-2	NA	TRBV25-1	NA	CASSGGYGYTF	TGTGCCAGTAGTGGGGGCTATGGCTACACCTTC
TRBJ2-7	NA	TRBV28	NA	CASSLSHRAYEQYF	TGTGCCAGCAGTTTAAGCCACAGAGCCTACGAGCAGTACTTC
TRBJ2-7	NA	TRBV19	once	CASSMGGGQQYF	TGTGCCAGTAGTATGGGAGGGGGACAGCAGTACTTC
TRBJ1-1	TRBD1	TRBV5-8	NA	CASLQSPGTAPRNAFF	TGTGCCAGCCTACAATCCCCCGGGACAGCTCCTCGAAATGCTTTCTTT
TRBJ2-3	NA	TRBV7-9	NA	CASSIQRSSTDTQYF	TGTGCCAGCAGTATCCAGCGGAGTAGCACAGATACGCAGTATTTT
TRBJ2-3	NA	TRBV5-6	once	CASKDLGNTDTQYF	TGTGCCAGCAAAGATCTCGGGAACACAGATACGCAGTATTTT
TRBJ2-5	NA	TRBV2	few	CASSNLYQETQYF	TGTGCCAGCAGTAACTTGTACCAAGAGACCCAGTACTTC
TRBJ1-1	TRBD1	TRBV5-1	NA	CASKSTGGNTEAFF	TGCGCCAGCAAATCTACAGGGGGGAACACTGAAGCTTTCTTT
TRBJ1-2	NA	TRBV5-1	few	CASSLETLIGQTANYGYTF	TGCGCCAGCAGCTTGGAGACCCTAATCGGACAGACGGCAAACTATGGCTACACCTTC
TRBJ1-1	NA	TRBV5-1	NA	CASSSGVRSLQGTEAFF	TGCGCCAGCAGCTCTGGTGTGAGGTCATTACAGGGCACTGAAGCTTTCTTT
TRBJ2-2	NA	TRBV18	NA	CASSPQDEANTGELFF	TGTGCCAGCTCACCTCAAGACGAGGCGAACACCGGGGAGCTGTTTTTT
TRBJ2-7	NA	TRBV13	once	CASSPRDRSYEQYF	TGTGCCAGCAGCCCCCGGGACCGCTCCTACGAGCAGTACTTC
TRBJ2-1	TRBD2	TRBV10-3	many	CATGTSGRFGNEQFF	TGTGCCACCGGGACTAGCGGGAGGTTTGGAAATGAGCAGTTCTTC
TRBJ2-5	NA	TRBV28	NA	CASSLPQGPQTQYF	TGTGCCAGCAGTTTGCCACAGGGTCCGCAGACCCAGTACTTC
TRBJ2-1	NA	TRBV9	NA	CASSVQSPGDEQFF	TGTGCCAGCAGCGTCCAAAGCCCAGGGGATGAGCAGTTCTTC
TRBJ2-1	NA	TRBV10-3	NA	CAIRNKDEQFF	TGTGCCATCAGGAACAAGGATGAGCAGTTCTTC
TRBJ2-5	TRBD2	TRBV7-9	NA	CASSWGAAGGIETQYF	TGTGCCAGCAGCTGGGGGGCAGCGGGAGGCATAGAGACCCAGTACTTC
TRBJ1-3	NA	TRBV2	NA	CASSEGLSGNTIYF	TGTGCCAGCAGTGAAGGCCTATCTGGAAACACCATATATTTT
TRBJ1-6	NA	TRBV14	NA	CASSQVSGVRSPLHF	TGTGCCAGCAGCCAAGTGTCTGGGGTGCGCTCACCCCTCCACTTT
TRBJ2-7	TRBD2	TRBV7-2	NA	CASSLVGGLAGPLYEQYF	TGTGCCAGCAGCTTAGTAGGGGGACTAGCGGGACCGCTATACGAGCAGTACTTC
TRBJ1-1	NA	TRBV6-1	few	CASSPRGGNTEAFF	TGTGCCAGCAGTCCACGGGGGGGAAACACTGAAGCTTTCTTT
TRBJ1-5	TRBD1	TRBV6-6	NA	CASSFGQGVDQPQHF	TGTGCCAGCAGTTTCGGACAGGGGGTAGATCAGCCCCAGCATTTT
TRBJ2-3	NA	TRBV2	NA	CASSDRSGISTDTQYF	TGTGCCAGCAGTGACCGTAGCGGCATCAGCACAGATACGCAGTATTTT
TRBJ2-7	TRBD2	TRBV15	NA	CATSTDPGGYEQYF	TGTGCCACCAGCACCGACCCGGGGGGCTACGAGCAGTACTTC
TRBJ2-1	NA	TRBV9	NA	CASTVDSGPYNEQFF	TGTGCCAGCACGGTTGACAGCGGGCCGTACAATGAGCAGTTCTTC
TRBJ2-1	NA	TRBV28	few	CASSLREEQFF	TGTGCCAGCAGTTTAAGGGAAGAGCAGTTCTTC
TRBJ1-5	TRBD1	TRBV5-8	NA	CASRYRRGHGDQPQHF	TGTGCCAGCAGATACAGGAGGGGGCATGGGGATCAGCCCCAGCATTTT
TRBJ1-4	NA	TRBV2	NA	CASSYVEATNEKLFF	TGTGCCAGCAGCTACGTAGAGGCAACTAATGAAAAACTGTTTTTT
TRBJ2-2	NA	TRBV10-3	NA	CASQSVQDSGELFF	TGTGCCAGCCAATCAGTCCAGGATTCCGGGGAGCTGTTTTTT
TRBJ2-3	TRBD2	TRBV7-3	NA	CASSLRPGGLATDTQYF	TGTGCCAGCAGCTTAAGGCCCGGCGGACTAGCAACAGATACGCAGTATTTT
TRBJ1-4	TRBD1	TRBV11-2	NA	CASSSIRGATNEKLFF	TGTGCCAGCAGCTCCATCAGGGGGGCAACTAATGAAAAACTGTTTTTT
TRBJ1-2	TRBD1	TRBV4-1	NA	CASSQAGQGAGYTF	TGCGCCAGCAGCCAGGCCGGACAGGGCGCTGGCTACACCTTC
TRBJ1-2	TRBD1	TRBV19	NA	CASRSQGAYGYTF	TGTGCCAGTAGGTCTCAGGGGGCTTATGGCTACACCTTC
TRBJ2-7	TRBD2	TRBV27	few	CASSRVASGTEQYF	TGTGCCAGCAGCCGGGTGGCTAGCGGGACCGAGCAGTACTTC
TRBJ2-7	NA	TRBV2	NA	CASVANDPSGYEQYF	TGTGCCAGCGTAGCTAATGACCCCTCCGGCTACGAGCAGTACTTC
TRBJ2-2	NA	TRBV2	NA	CASSVTGSGELFF	TGTGCCAGCAGTGTCACAGGGTCCGGGGAGCTGTTTTTT
TRBJ2-6	TRBD1	TRBV9	NA	CASSGDSHRAGANVLTF	TGTGCCAGCAGCGGGGACAGTCACAGGGCTGGGGCCAACGTCCTGACTTTC
TRBJ2-5	NA	TRBV21-1	NA	CASSKPVTVRGETQYF	TGTGCCAGCAGCAAACCGGTGACAGTCAGGGGAGAGACCCAGTACTTC
TRBJ2-7	TRBD2	TRBV28	NA	CASSSGLARKQYF	TGTGCCAGCAGTTCGGGACTAGCGAGGAAGCAGTACTTC
TRBJ1-5	NA	TRBV18	NA	CASSPFPGGVSNQPQHF	TGTGCCAGCTCACCGTTTCCCGGAGGGGTCAGCAATCAGCCCCAGCATTTT
TRBJ1-2	NA	TRBV18	NA	CASSPRAADGYTF	TGTGCCAGCTCACCCCGCGCGGCCGATGGCTACACCTTC
TRBJ1-5	NA	TRBV18	NA	CASSPSREGQPQHF	TGTGCCAGCTCACCAAGCAGGGAAGGCCAGCCCCAGCATTTT
TRBJ2-7	TRBD2	TRBV5-4	NA	CASSSGTSGSIHEQYF	TGTGCCAGCAGCTCCGGGACTAGCGGGAGTATCCACGAGCAGTACTTC
TRBJ2-1	NA	TRBV19	NA	CASSPPGDEQFF	TGTGCCAGTAGTCCCCCCGGGGATGAGCAGTTCTTC
TRBJ2-2	TRBD2	TRBV7-9	NA	CASSFGLAGANTGELFF	TGTGCCAGCAGCTTTGGACTAGCGGGAGCCAACACCGGGGAGCTGTTTTTT
TRBJ2-1	TRBD2	TRBV30	NA	CAWSGLAIDEQFF	TGTGCCTGGAGTGGACTAGCGATCGATGAGCAGTTCTTC
TRBJ2-5	NA	TRBV11-3	NA	CASSFGLSETQYF	TGTGCCAGCAGCTTCGGGCTCTCGGAGACCCAGTACTTC
TRBJ1-1	NA	TRBV15	few	CATSRLTINTEAFF	TGTGCCACCAGCAGACTGACGATCAACACTGAAGCTTTCTTT
TRBJ1-2	NA	TRBV10-2	NA	CASSEVTTVDGYTF	TGCGCCAGCAGTGAGGTGACAACGGTGGATGGCTACACCTTC
TRBJ2-3	TRBD2	TRBV7-2	few	CASSLAIFRTSGKITDTQYF	TGTGCCAGCAGCTTAGCAATATTTCGGACTAGCGGGAAGATAACAGATACGCAGTATTTT
TRBJ2-5	NA	TRBV5-1	few	CASSPGTPKETQYF	TGCGCCAGCAGCCCAGGGACTCCAAAAGAGACCCAGTACTTC
TRBJ2-7	TRBD1	TRBV9	NA	CASSPRTGSSYEQYF	TGTGCCAGCAGCCCCCGGACAGGGAGCTCCTACGAGCAGTACTTC
TRBJ2-7	NA	TRBV11-3	NA	CASSPRDLEQYF	TGTGCCAGCAGCCCGAGGGACCTCGAGCAGTACTTC
TRBJ1-1	NA	TRBV4-1	few	CASSRTRTEAFF	TGCGCCAGCAGCAGAACAAGGACTGAAGCTTTCTTT
TRBJ2-3	NA	TRBV18	NA	CASSPPAYGKGDTQYF	TGTGCCAGCTCACCACCTGCGTACGGGAAAGGAGATACGCAGTATTTT